A single sample gave rise to the 10 T cell receptor beta chains below, sequenced in a study of blood T cell repertoires in COVID-19. Repertoires were generated with immunoSEQ multiplex PCR, while TCRdb's copy carries only in-frame clones and drops some. The sample has around 470,000 clones, 90% seen once. Sequencing used PBMCs or T cells enriched from blood (not recorded which). The receptors were gathered from a man between 18 and 35 years old who had recovered from COVID-19.

This chain uses TRBV15 with TRBJ1-1; D unresolved. The CDR3 sequence is 16 residues long. Germline V gene data show CDR1 as LNHNV and CDR2 as YYDKDF (reference sequence). V dropped 0 bases and J dropped 2 bases, with 13 bases sitting between them. In nucleotides, the CDR3 is TGTGCCACCAGCAGAGATCTGGCGGGGTCTAACACTGAAGCTTTCTTT. This translates into CATSRDLAGSNTEAFF.

This CDR3 reads CASSSYTDTQYF. The CDR3 DNA reads as TGTGCCAGCAGCTCTTACACAGATACGCAGTATTTT. The J gene is TRBJ2-3, the V gene TRBV7-8; no clear D gene. Trimming removed 4 bases from V and 2 bases from J, with 4 bases in between. The CDR3 contains 12 residues. From germline, CDR1 is SGHVS and CDR2 FQNEAQ.

The V call is TRBV6-5, the J call TRBJ2-1, with 7 bases that match TRBD2. The CDR3 length is 15 residues. Losses at the gene ends were 8 bases for V and 5 bases for J; bases not matched to a gene: 12. CDR1 and CDR2 from the germline V gene are MNHEY and SVGAGI. The CDR3 spells CASLVTGGPHNEQFF. The CDR3 DNA sequence: TGTGCCAGCCTGGTTACGGGAGGCCCCCACAATGAGCAGTTCTTC.

The genes are TRBV7-9 and TRBJ1-2; D not resolved. CDR1 SEHNR and CDR2 FQNEAQ come from the germline V gene (reference sequence). This CDR3 comprises 14 residues. Trimming cost V 3 bases and J 6 bases, with 14 bases left between them. In DNA, the CDR3 is TGTGCCAGCAGCTTCCGGTCCCTGGTAGATGGCTACACCTTC. As protein: CASSFRSLVDGYTF.

In this sample, this clone turned up once. The chain combines TRBV4-2 with TRBJ1-1; 8 bases map to TRBD1. CDR1 is LGHNA and CDR2 is YNFKEQ in the germline V gene. The junction had 8 bases not matched to a gene; V was cut back by 2 bases and J by 3 bases. This CDR3 spans 16 amino acids. The CDR3 nucleotides are TGTGCCAGCAGCCAACTCCCGGACAGGGTTGACACTGAAGCTTTCTTT. Translating gives CASSQLPDRVDTEAFF.

In this sample, this clone turned up many times. The rearrangement joins TRBV19 to TRBJ1-1, with a possible D match to TRBD1 (5 bases). CDR1 and CDR2 (germline): LNHDA, SQIVND (reference sequence). V was clipped by 5 bases and J by 3 bases, with 7 bases between them. The CDR3 sequence is 12 residues long. The CDR3 DNA reads as TGTGCCAGTAGTCGCAGGGACACTGAAGCTTTCTTT. As protein: CASSRRDTEAFF.

The rearrangement uses TRBV5-1 and TRBJ2-3; tentatively, D is TRBD2 (6 bases). V was clipped by 4 bases and J by 4 bases, with 10 bases between them. Germline V gene sequence: CDR1 SGHRS, CDR2 YFSETQ. This CDR3 region has 13 residues. CDR3 region: CASSAGGADTQYF. The CDR3 bases are TGCGCCAGCAGCGCCGGAGGGGCAGATACGCAGTATTTT.

The chain carries TRBV19 and TRBJ1-1, with TRBD1 identical over 10 bases. There are 17 residues in the CDR3. V lost 6 bases to trimming and J lost 1 base; unmatched junction nucleotides: 11. Germline values: CDR1 LNHDA, CDR2 SQIVND (reference sequence). The CDR3, as DNA: TGTGCCAGTAGCCCTAACCGGGACAGGGGCTCGAACACTGAAGCTTTCTTT. Its protein is CASSPNRDRGSNTEAFF.

The chain couples TRBV7-9 to TRBJ1-5; 7 bases match TRBD1. The ends lost 0 bases at V and 4 bases at J; junction bases unmatched: 3. Germline CDR1 and CDR2: SEHNR and FQNEAQ (reference sequence). This CDR3 has 15 amino acids. The CDR3 sequence is CASSLAGGSNQPQHF. The CDR3 DNA reads TGTGCCAGCAGCTTAGCAGGGGGCTCTAATCAGCCCCAGCATTTT. Filled out from reference TRBV7-9 and TRBJ1-5, the complete variable domain reads DTGVSQNPRHKITKRGQNVTFRCDPISEHNRLYWYRQTLGQGPEFLTYFQNEAQLEKSRLLSDRFSAERPKGSFSTLEIQRTEQGDSAMYLCASSLAGGSNQPQHFGDGTRLSIL.

The V call is TRBV13, the J call TRBJ2-1, with D tentatively TRBD2 (5 bases). V lost 6 bases, J lost 10 bases, and 16 bases lay in between. The V gene's germline CDR1 is PRHDT and CDR2 FYEKMQ (reference sequence). CDR3 length equals 13 residues. For the CDR3, the DNA is TGTGCCAGCAGACCACGGACTGGAAGAGAGCAGTTCTTC. Translation: CASRPRTGREQFF.